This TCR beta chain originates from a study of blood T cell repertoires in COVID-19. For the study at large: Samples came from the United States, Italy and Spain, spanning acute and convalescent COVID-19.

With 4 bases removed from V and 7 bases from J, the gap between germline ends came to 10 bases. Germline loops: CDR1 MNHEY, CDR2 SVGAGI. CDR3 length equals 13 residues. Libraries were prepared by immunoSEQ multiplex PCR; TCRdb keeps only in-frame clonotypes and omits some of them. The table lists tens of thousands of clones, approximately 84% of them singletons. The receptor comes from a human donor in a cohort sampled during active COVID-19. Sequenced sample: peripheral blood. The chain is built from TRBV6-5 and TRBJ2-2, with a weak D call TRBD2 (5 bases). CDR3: CASSSRVDGELFF. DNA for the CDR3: TGTGCCAGCAGTTCGAGGGTTGACGGGGAGCTGTTTTTT.